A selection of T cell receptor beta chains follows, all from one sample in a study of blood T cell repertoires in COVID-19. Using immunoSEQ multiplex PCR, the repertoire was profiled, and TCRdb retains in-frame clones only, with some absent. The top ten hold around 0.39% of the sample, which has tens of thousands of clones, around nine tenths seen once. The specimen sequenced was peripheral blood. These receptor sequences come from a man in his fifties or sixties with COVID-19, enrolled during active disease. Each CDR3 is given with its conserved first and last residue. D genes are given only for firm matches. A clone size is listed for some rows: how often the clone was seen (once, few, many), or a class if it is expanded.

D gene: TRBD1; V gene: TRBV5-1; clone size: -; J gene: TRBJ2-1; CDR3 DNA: TGCGCCAGCAGCTTGGAGGGGGCCGATGAGCAGTTCTTC; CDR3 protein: CASSLEGADEQFF
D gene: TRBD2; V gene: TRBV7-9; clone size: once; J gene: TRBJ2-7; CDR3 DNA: TGTGCCAGCAGCCAGGGACTAGCGGGTTACGAGCAGTACTTC; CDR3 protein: CASSQGLAGYEQYF
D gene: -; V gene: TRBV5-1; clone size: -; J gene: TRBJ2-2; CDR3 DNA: TGCGCCAGCAGCATCACAAGGGGCCCGAACACCGGGGAGCTGTTTTTT; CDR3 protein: CASSITRGPNTGELFF
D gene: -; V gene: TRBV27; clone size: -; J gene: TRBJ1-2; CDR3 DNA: TGTGCCAGCAGTACTCACCGGACAGCCCGCGTCTATGGCTACACCTTC; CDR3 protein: CASSTHRTARVYGYTF
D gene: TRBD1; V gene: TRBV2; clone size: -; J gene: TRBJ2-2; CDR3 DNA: TGTGCCAGCAGAAACGACAGGGCGAACACCGGGGAGCTGTTTTTT; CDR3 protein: CASRNDRANTGELFF
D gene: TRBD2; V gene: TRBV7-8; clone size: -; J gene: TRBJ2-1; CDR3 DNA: TGTGCCAGCAGCACATGGGGTGTTACTGGAGCGGGAGTCTACAATGAGCAGTTCTTC; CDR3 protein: CASSTWGVTGAGVYNEQFF
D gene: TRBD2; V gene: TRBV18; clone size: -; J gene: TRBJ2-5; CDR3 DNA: TGTGCCAGTTACACCTCAAGCGGGAGATTTGAAGAGACCCAGTACTTC; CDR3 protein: CASYTSSGRFEETQYF
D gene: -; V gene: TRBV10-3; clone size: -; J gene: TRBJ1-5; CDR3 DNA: TGTGCCATCAGTGAGTCGATACGGTCTGGAGGTCAGCCCCAGCATTTT; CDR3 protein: CAISESIRSGGQPQHF
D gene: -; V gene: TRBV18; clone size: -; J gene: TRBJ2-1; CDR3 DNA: TGTGCCAGCTCACCGAGACAGCTAAGCTCCTACAATGAGCAGTTCTTC; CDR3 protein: CASSPRQLSSYNEQFF
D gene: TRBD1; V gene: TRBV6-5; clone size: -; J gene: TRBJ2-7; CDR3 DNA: TGTGCCAGCACCACAACAGGGGGCTACGAGCAGTACTTC; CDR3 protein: CASTTTGGYEQYF
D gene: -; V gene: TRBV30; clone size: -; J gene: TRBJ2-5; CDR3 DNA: TGTGCCCCCCAGGTTGAGACCCAGTACTTC; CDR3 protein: CAPQVETQYF
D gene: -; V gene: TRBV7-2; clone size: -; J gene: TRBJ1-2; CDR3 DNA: TGTGCCAGCACCTACGACAGTCCTGGAGATGGCTACACCTTC; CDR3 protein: CASTYDSPGDGYTF
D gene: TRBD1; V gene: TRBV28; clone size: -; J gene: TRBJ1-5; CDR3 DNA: TGTGCCAGCATTGGAGGGGGCAGACGCAATCAGCCCCAGCATTTT; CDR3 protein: CASIGGGRRNQPQHF
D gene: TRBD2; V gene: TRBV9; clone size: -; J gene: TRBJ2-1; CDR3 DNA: TGTGCCAGCAGCGTAGCTAGCGGGGGGTACAATGAGCAGTTCTTC; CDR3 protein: CASSVASGGYNEQFF
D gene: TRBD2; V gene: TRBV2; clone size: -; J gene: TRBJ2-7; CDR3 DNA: TGTGCCAGCAGGGAGGGACTAGCGGGATCCTACGAGCAGTACTTC; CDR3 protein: CASREGLAGSYEQYF
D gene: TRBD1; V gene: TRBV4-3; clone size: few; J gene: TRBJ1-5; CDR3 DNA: TGCGCCAGCAGCCAAGAACAGGGGTGGGGAAGCAATCAGCCCCAGCATTTT; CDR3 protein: CASSQEQGWGSNQPQHF
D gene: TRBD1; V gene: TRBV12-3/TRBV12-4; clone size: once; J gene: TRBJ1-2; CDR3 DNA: TGTGCCAGCACCTCAACAGGGGGCTATGGCTACACCTTC; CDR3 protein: CASTSTGGYGYTF